This TCR beta chain emerged from a study of technical replicates of blood from several donors (dated by TCRdb to 2016 to 2017). V is pared back by 1 base and J by 6 bases, with 20 bases lying between the germline termini. The CDR3 numbers 17 residues from cysteine through phenylalanine. Just the 51-base CDR3 DNA is kept, in frame starting at base 1. CDR1 and CDR2 were assigned from the germline V gene as MGHDK and SYGVNS. This clone appeared once. Its antigen is still unknown. Per-base quality was not reported, and no clone a single base away is much larger than it. Preparation of the library involved the immunoSEQ multiplex PCR assay. Imported from immuneACCESS, the table was reduced by TCRdb to in-frame sequences with V and J called. These copies leave out some clones; in studies compared against another copy, an unresolved V gene accounts for under half, and the cause of the remainder is not known. The sample contains more than 80,000 clones, approximately 94% of them found a single time. 0.2% to 0.25% of the sample rests with the top ten.

The source material was T cells isolated from PBMCs. This TCR derives from a human donor in good health. The chain couples TRBV25-1 to TRBJ2-3, and perhaps TRBD1 as D gene, on 5 matching bases. In nucleotide form, the sequence is TGTGCCAGCAGTGAATTCCAACAGGCAGGATCGGGCGATACGCAGTATTTT. Its protein is CASSEFQQAGSGDTQYF.